This T cell receptor (beta chain) originates from a study of long-term antiretroviral therapy in people with HIV. This clone was detected once. Its cognate antigen is unknown. Findings of the study overall: Clonal expansions arising prior to ART prevailed in the repertoire at every time point. Diversity measured after ART increased yet remained under transplant donor controls. ART adherence, viral resistance and therapy changes were undocumented.

In each sample, about 0.95-11 million cryopreserved PBMC were present before DNA extraction. An immunoSEQ assay, version v3.0, was performed at survey level. The table came from immunoSEQ multiplex PCR; TCRdb's copy has only in-frame clones and leaves some out. The sample includes about 26,000 clones, about 86% seen only once; the top ten take around 4.7%. V lost 0 bases and J lost 4, with 12 bases in between. Germline CDR1 SNHLY, CDR2 FYNNEI. This CDR3 comprises 15 residues. The material sequenced was unsorted PBMCs, taken about 2.6 years after starting antiretroviral therapy. The sequence was obtained from a man aged 40-50 years with HIV. This rearrangement joins TRBV2 to TRBJ1-2; the D gene is possibly TRBD1 (6 bases). CDR3 sequence: CASSEAGTTLYGYTF. The CDR3 coding sequence is TGTGCCAGCAGTGAAGCAGGGACAACACTCTATGGCTACACCTTC.